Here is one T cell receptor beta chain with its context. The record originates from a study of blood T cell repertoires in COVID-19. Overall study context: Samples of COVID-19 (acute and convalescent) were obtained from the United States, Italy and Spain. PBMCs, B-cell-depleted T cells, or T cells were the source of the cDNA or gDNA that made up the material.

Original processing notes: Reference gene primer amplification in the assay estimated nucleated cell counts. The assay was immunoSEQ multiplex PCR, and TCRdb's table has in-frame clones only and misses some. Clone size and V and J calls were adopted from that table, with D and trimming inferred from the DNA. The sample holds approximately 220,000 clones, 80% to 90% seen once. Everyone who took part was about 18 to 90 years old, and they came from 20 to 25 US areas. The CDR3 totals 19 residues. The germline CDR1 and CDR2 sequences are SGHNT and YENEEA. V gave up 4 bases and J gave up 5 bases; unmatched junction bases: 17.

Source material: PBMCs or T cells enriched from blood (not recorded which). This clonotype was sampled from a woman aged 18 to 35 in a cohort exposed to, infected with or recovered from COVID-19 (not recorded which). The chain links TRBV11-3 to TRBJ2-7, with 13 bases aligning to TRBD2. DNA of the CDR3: TGTGCCAGCAGCTCCCTCGACCTATGGACTAGCGGGAGCCGGGACGAGCAGTACTTC. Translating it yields CASSSLDLWTSGSRDEQYF.